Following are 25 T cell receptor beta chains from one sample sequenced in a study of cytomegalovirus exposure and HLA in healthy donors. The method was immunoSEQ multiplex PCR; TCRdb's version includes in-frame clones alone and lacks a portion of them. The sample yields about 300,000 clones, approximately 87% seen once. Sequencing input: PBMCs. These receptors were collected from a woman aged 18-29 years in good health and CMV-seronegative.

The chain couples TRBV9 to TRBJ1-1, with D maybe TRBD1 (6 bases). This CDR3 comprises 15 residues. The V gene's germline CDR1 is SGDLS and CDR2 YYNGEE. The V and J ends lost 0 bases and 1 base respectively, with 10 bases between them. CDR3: CASSVAGGENTEAFF. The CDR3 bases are TGTGCCAGCAGCGTAGCTGGGGGCGAGAACACTGAAGCTTTCTTT.

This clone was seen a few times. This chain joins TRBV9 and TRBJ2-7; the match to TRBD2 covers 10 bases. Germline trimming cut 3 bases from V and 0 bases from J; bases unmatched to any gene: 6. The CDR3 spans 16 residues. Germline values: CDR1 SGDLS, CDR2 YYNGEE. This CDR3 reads CASSETSGQSSYEQYF. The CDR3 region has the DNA TGTGCCAGCAGCGAGACTAGCGGGCAAAGCTCCTACGAGCAGTACTTC. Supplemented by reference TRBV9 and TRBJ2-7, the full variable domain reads DSGVTQTPKHLITATGQRVTLRCSPRSGDLSVYWYQQSLDQGLQFLIQYYNGEERAKGNILERFSAQQFPDLHSELNLSSLELGDSALYFCASSETSGQSSYEQYFGPGTRLTVT.

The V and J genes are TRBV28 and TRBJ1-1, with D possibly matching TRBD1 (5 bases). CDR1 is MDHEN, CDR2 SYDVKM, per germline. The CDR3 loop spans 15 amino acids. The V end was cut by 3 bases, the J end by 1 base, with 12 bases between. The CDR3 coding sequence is TGTGCCAGCAGTTTGGGGGGTAGGGGGAACACTGAAGCTTTCTTT. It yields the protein CASSLGGRGNTEAFF. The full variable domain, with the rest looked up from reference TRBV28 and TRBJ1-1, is DVKVTQSSRYLVKRTGEKVFLECVQDMDHENMFWYRQDPGLGLRLIYFSYDVKMKEKGDIPEGYSVSREKKERFSLILESASTNQTSMYLCASSLGGRGNTEAFFGQGTRLTVV.

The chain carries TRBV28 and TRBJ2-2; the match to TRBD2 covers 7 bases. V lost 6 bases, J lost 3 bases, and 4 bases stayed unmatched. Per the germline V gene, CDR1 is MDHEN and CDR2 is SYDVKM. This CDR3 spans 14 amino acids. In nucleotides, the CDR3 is TGTGCCAGCAGAGCTAGCGGATACACCGGGGAGCTGTTTTTT. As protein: CASRASGYTGELFF. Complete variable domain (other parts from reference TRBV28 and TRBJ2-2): DVKVTQSSRYLVKRTGEKVFLECVQDMDHENMFWYRQDPGLGLRLIYFSYDVKMKEKGDIPEGYSVSREKKERFSLILESASTNQTSMYLCASRASGYTGELFFGEGSRLTVL.

CDR3 loop: CAIRANFGPSGQETQYF. The CDR3 DNA reads TGTGCCATCAGAGCAAACTTCGGGCCTAGCGGACAAGAGACCCAGTACTTC. This chain joins TRBV10-3 and TRBJ2-5; TRBD2 matches at 7 bases. J gave up 2 bases and V 6 bases, and 15 bases lay outside the gene matches. CDR3 size: 17 residues. In germline, CDR1 is ENHRY, CDR2 SYGVKD.

The CDR3 reads CASGLDRARTEAFF. CDR3 DNA sequence: TGTGCTAGTGGTTTGGACAGGGCGAGGACTGAAGCTTTCTTT. The rearrangement uses TRBV12-5 and TRBJ1-1, with D maybe TRBD1 (6 bases). V shed 1 base and J shed 5 bases, with 11 bases lying between them. The CDR3 has 14 amino acids. Germline CDR1 and CDR2: LGHNT and FRNRAP.

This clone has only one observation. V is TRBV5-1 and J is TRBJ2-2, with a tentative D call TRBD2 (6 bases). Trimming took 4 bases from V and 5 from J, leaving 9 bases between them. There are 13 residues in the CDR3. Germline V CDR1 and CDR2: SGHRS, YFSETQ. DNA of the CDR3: TGCGCCAGCAGCCCGGCGGGGACCGGGGAGCTGTTTTTT. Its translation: CASSPAGTGELFF.

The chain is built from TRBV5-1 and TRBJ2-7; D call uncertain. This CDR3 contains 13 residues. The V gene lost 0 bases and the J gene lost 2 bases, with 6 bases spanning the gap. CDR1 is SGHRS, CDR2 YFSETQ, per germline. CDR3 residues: CASSLGRAYEQYF. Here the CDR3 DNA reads TGCGCCAGCAGCTTGGGACGGGCCTACGAGCAGTACTTC. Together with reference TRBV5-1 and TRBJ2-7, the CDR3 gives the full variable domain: KAGVTQTPRYLIKTRGQQVTLSCSPISGHRSVSWYQQTPGQGLQFLFEYFSETQRNKGNFPGRFSGRQFSNSRSEMNVSTLELGDSALYLCASSLGRAYEQYFGPGTRLTVT.

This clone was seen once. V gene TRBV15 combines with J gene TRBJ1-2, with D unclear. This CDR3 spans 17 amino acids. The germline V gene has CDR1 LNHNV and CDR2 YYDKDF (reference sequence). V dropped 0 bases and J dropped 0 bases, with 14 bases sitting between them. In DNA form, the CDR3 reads TGTGCCACCAGCAGAGATCGACCAGCGATAGCTAACTATGGCTACACCTTC. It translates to CATSRDRPAIANYGYTF.

The CDR3 protein is CASSHVGRASGRGWSYNEQFF. The CDR3 DNA reads as TGTGCCAGCAGTCACGTAGGTCGGGCTAGCGGGAGGGGGTGGTCCTACAATGAGCAGTTCTTC. This chain connects TRBV27 to TRBJ2-1; 12 positions match TRBD2. V was clipped by 5 bases and J by 1 base; unmatched bases: 18. The V gene's germline CDR1 is MNHEY and CDR2 SMNVEV (reference sequence). This CDR3 has 21 amino acids.

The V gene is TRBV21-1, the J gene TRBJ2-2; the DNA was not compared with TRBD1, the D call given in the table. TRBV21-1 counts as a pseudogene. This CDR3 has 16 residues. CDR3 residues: CASSPFEGANTGELFF. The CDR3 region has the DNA TGTGCCAGCAGCCCGTTTGAGGGGGCGAACACCGGGGAGCTGTTTTTT.

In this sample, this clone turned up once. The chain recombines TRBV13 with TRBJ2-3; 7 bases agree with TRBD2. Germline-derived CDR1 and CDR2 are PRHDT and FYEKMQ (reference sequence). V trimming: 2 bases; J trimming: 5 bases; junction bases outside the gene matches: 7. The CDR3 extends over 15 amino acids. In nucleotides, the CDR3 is TGTGCCAGCAGCTTACTGGCGGGAGAAGGAGATACGCAGTATTTT. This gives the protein CASSLLAGEGDTQYF.

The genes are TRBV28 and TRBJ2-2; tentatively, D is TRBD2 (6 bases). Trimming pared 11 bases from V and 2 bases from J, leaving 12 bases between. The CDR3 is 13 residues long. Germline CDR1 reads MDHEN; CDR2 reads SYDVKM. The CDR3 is CALRGGNTGELFF. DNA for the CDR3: TGTGCCTTGCGGGGAGGCAACACCGGGGAGCTGTTTTTT. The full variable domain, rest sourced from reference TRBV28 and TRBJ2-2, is DVKVTQSSRYLVKRTGEKVFLECVQDMDHENMFWYRQDPGLGLRLIYFSYDVKMKEKGDIPEGYSVSREKKERFSLILESASTNQTSMYLCALRGGNTGELFFGEGSRLTVL.

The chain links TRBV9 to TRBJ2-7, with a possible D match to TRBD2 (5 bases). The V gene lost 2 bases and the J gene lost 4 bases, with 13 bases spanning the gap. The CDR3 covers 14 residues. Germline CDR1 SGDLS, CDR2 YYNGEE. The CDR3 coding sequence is TGTGCCAGCAGCGTTGGGAGCCTGGGTTACGAGCAGTACTTC. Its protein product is CASSVGSLGYEQYF. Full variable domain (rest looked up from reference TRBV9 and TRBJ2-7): DSGVTQTPKHLITATGQRVTLRCSPRSGDLSVYWYQQSLDQGLQFLIQYYNGEERAKGNILERFSAQQFPDLHSELNLSSLELGDSALYFCASSVGSLGYEQYFGPGTRLTVT.

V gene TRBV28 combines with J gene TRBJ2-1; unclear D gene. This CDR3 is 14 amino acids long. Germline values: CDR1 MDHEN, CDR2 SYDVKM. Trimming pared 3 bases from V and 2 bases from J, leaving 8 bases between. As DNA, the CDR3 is TGTGCCAGCAGTTTTCCCCCTCCCTACAATGAGCAGTTCTTC. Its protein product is CASSFPPPYNEQFF.

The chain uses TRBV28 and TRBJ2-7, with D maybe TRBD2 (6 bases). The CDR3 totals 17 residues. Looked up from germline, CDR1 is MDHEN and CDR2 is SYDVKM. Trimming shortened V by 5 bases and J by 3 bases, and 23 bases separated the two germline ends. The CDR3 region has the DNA TGTGCCAGCAGTCTCCACGACCTAGCGAGGATCAACTACGAGCAGTACTTC. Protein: CASSLHDLARINYEQYF.

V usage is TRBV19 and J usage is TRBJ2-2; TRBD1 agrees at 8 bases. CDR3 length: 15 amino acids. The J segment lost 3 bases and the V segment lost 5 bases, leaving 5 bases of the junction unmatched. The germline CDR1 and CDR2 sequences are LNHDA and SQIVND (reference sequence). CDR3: CASSAGQGHTGELFF. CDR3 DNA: TGTGCCAGTAGTGCCGGACAGGGCCACACCGGGGAGCTGTTTTTT.

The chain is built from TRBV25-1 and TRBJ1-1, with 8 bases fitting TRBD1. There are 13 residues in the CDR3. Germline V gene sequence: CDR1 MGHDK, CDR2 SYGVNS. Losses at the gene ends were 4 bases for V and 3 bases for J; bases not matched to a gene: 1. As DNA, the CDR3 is TGTGCCAGCAGTGGCAGGGGGCACACTGAAGCTTTCTTT. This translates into CASSGRGHTEAFF.

CDR3: CASSLLRGRTANTGELFF. The CDR3 DNA reads TGTGCCAGCAGCTTGTTGCGGGGGCGGACCGCGAACACCGGGGAGCTGTTTTTT. This sequence joins TRBV5-6 and TRBJ2-2; TRBD2 is a possible D gene (7 bases). The CDR3 spans 18 residues. V lost 1 base, J lost 0 bases, and 16 bases lay in between. Germline V gives CDR1 SGHDT, CDR2 YYEEEE.

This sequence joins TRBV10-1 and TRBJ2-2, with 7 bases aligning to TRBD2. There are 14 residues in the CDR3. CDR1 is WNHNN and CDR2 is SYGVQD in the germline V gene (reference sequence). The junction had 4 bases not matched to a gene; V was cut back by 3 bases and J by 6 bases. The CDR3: CASSDGRRAGELFF. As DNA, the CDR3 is TGCGCCAGCAGTGACGGGAGGAGGGCCGGGGAGCTGTTTTTT.

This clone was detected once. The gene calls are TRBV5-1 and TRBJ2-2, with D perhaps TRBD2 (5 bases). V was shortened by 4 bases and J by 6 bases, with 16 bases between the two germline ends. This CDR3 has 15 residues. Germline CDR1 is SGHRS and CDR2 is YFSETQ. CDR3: CASSAGGSGAGELFF. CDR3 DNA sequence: TGCGCCAGCAGCGCCGGCGGGTCGGGCGCCGGGGAGCTGTTTTTT.

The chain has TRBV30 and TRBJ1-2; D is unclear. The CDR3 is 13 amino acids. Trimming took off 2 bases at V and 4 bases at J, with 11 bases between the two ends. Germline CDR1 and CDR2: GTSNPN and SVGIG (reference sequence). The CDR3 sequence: CAWSISAVYGYTF. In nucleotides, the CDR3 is TGTGCCTGGAGTATCAGTGCTGTCTATGGCTACACCTTC.

The CDR3 DNA reads as TGTGCCAGCAGCTTAGGGGGAGGTGGGCTCAATCAGCCCCAGCATTTT. Translation: CASSLGGGGLNQPQHF. This chain connects TRBV7-9 to TRBJ1-5; no firm D call. V was trimmed by 1 base and J by 3 bases, leaving 13 bases between them. Per the germline V gene, CDR1 is SEHNR and CDR2 is FQNEAQ (reference sequence). This CDR3 contains 16 residues.

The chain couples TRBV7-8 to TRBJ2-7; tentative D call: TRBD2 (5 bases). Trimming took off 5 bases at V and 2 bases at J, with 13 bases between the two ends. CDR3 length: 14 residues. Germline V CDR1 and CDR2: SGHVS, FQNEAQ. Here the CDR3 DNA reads TGTGCCAGCAGCCCCTTGGGAGATACCTACGAGCAGTACTTC. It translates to CASSPLGDTYEQYF.

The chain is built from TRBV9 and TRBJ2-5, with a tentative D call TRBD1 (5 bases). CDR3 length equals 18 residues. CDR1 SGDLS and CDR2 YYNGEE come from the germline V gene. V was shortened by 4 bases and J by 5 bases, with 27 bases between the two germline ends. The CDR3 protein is CASSPSGGRSGRGETQYF. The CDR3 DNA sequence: TGTGCCAGCAGCCCCTCCGGCGGTAGATCAGGGCGTGGGGAGACCCAGTACTTC. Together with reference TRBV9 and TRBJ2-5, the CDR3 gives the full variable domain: DSGVTQTPKHLITATGQRVTLRCSPRSGDLSVYWYQQSLDQGLQFLIQYYNGEERAKGNILERFSAQQFPDLHSELNLSSLELGDSALYFCASSPSGGRSGRGETQYFGPGTRLLVL.